Sequencing of this T cell receptor (beta chain) was carried out in a study of cytomegalovirus exposure and HLA in healthy donors. As for the study in general: HLA-typed donors were the source of around 87 million unique TCRs, which an early data release held. Study-wide results and caveats: A later analysis linked a missense DCLRE1C variant to TCR beta V- and J-gene trimming. Analyzed later, most CMV-associated TCR beta chains appeared HLA-restricted. Highly shared sequence variants in one cluster were likely a sequencing artifact.

J gave up 0 bases and V 3 bases, and 6 bases lay outside the gene matches. CDR1 is SQVTM, CDR2 ANQGSEA, per germline. The CDR3 sequence is 15 residues long. As for this clone: Its antigen remains unknown.

Vbeta (60) and Jbeta (13) primers were used in the PCR. Repertoires were generated with immunoSEQ multiplex PCR, while TCRdb's copy carries only in-frame clones and drops some. Recorded for this sample: about 50,000 clones. This chain connects TRBV29-1 to TRBJ2-3, with 7 bases matching TRBD2. Sequencing input: PBMCs. The origin of this receptor is a woman between 18 and 29 years old in good health and CMV-seronegative. The CDR3 spells CSVENSGSSTDTQYF. The CDR3 DNA reads as TGCAGCGTTGAGAATAGCGGGTCAAGCACAGATACGCAGTATTTT.